Below are 24 T cell receptor beta chains sequenced from a single sample in a study of T cell repertoires in cytomegalovirus infection. For these TCRs, the target antigens are not known. TCRdb re-derived calls from the reads in MiXCR, one entry per CDR3 protein. The data contain roughly 500,000 distinct CDR3 sequences, roughly a third of them singletons. The sample in question was cultured PBMCs, obtained from culture after CMV antigen stimulation. The receptors stem from a human donor in good health (CMV status not recorded). Some clones in this sample may be carry-over from other donors' samples.

This clonotype was seen a few times. The gene calls are TRBV6-5 and TRBJ2-1; D might be TRBD1 (6 bases). With 2 bases removed from V and 5 bases from J, the gap between germline ends came to 10 bases. Per germline, CDR1 MNHEY and CDR2 SVGAGI. CDR3 length equals 14 residues. CDR3: CASSYQHRDNEQFF. The DNA for the CDR3 is TGTGCCAGCAGTTACCAGCACAGGGACAATGAGCAGTTCTTC.

The chain couples TRBV2 to TRBJ1-5; D is undetermined. Germline V gene data show CDR1 as SNHLY and CDR2 as FYNNEI. This CDR3 region has 15 residues. Trimming shortened V by 2 bases and J by 7 bases, and 15 bases separated the two germline ends. The CDR3 DNA is TGTGCCAGCAGTGAACAACAGACGCCAAACCAGCCCCAGCATTTT. Its translation is CASSEQQTPNQPQHF. The full variable domain, rest sourced from reference TRBV2 and TRBJ1-5, is EPEVTQTPSHQVTQMGQEVILRCVPISNHLYFYWYRQILGQKVEFLVSFYNNEISEKSEIFDDQFSVERPDGSNFTLKIRSTKLEDSAMYFCASSEQQTPNQPQHFGDGTRLSIL.

This rearrangement joins TRBV5-4 to TRBJ2-5; the D gene is possibly TRBD2 (5 bases). This CDR3 is 15 amino acids long. Germline lookup yields CDR1 SGHNT and CDR2 YYREEE (reference sequence). The V end was cut by 0 bases, the J end by 0 bases, with 9 bases between. In nucleotides, the CDR3 is TGTGCCAGCAGCTTGGGGGCCGGGGACCAAGAGACCCAGTACTTC. It is translated as CASSLGAGDQETQYF.

CDR3 nucleotide sequence: TGTGCCAGCAGTTACGGGCAGGGTGTAGGCTACACCTTC. This codes for CASSYGQGVGYTF. This rearrangement joins TRBV6-5 to TRBJ1-2, with TRBD1 as a possible D gene (5 bases). Germline loops: CDR1 MNHEY, CDR2 SVGAGI. The CDR3 spans 13 residues. V dropped 2 bases and J dropped 8 bases, with 12 bases sitting between them.

This clonotype was seen a handful of times. The rearrangement uses TRBV7-9 and TRBJ2-7; D unclear. Germline V CDR1 and CDR2: SEHNR, FQNEAQ (reference sequence). V was clipped by 4 bases and J by 4 bases, with 11 bases between them. The CDR3 is made up of 13 amino acids. Here the CDR3 DNA reads TGTGCCAGCAGCTCCATAGGGCATTACGAGCAGTACTTC. Its translation: CASSSIGHYEQYF.

This clonotype was seen ten or more times. The chain employs TRBV28 and TRBJ1-5; weak D call: TRBD1 (5 bases). The CDR3 sequence is 15 residues long. Deletions cut 3 bases from V and 2 bases from J, with 11 bases between. Germline CDR1 reads MDHEN; CDR2 reads SYDVKM. As DNA, the CDR3 is TGTGCCAGCAGTTTTTCGGGGGAGGGCAATCAGCCCCAGCATTTT. Its translation: CASSFSGEGNQPQHF. Drawing the rest from reference TRBV28 and TRBJ1-5, the complete variable domain is DVKVTQSSRYLVKRTGEKVFLECVQDMDHENMFWYRQDPGLGLRLIYFSYDVKMKEKGDIPEGYSVSREKKERFSLILESASTNQTSMYLCASSFSGEGNQPQHFGDGTRLSIL.

This clonotype has a handful of counts. The chain employs TRBV7-9 and TRBJ1-2, with D maybe TRBD1 (6 bases). Germline CDR1 is SEHNR and CDR2 is FQNEAQ (reference sequence). This CDR3 contains 14 residues. V lost 6 bases and J 2 bases, leaving 13 bases between the germline ends. This chain's CDR3 is CASSHNRDNYGYTF. In nucleotides, the CDR3 is TGTGCCAGCAGTCACAACAGGGACAACTATGGCTACACCTTC.

This clonotype turned up a few times. CDR3 in DNA: TGTGCCAGCAGCGAAGGACAGGGGATGAACACTGAAGCTTTCTTT. It specifies CASSEGQGMNTEAFF. The chain couples TRBV11-2 to TRBJ1-1; 9 positions match TRBD1. V lost 5 bases and J lost 0; bases outside the gene matches: 4. Germline lookup yields CDR1 SGHAT and CDR2 FQNNGV. This CDR3 has 15 amino acids.

V is TRBV19 and J is TRBJ1-5; D possibly corresponds to TRBD1 (6 bases). CDR3 length: 17 amino acids. Trimming took 1 base from V and 1 from J, leaving 14 bases between them. Germline V gene data show CDR1 as LNHDA and CDR2 as SQIVND (reference sequence). The CDR3 bases are TGTGCCAGTAGTATAGGTTGGGACACCCTCAGCAATCAGCCCCAGCATTTT. As protein: CASSIGWDTLSNQPQHF.

The V and J genes are TRBV7-9 and TRBJ1-5; D may be TRBD1 (6 bases). Germline CDR1 reads SEHNR; CDR2 reads FQNEAQ (reference sequence). The CDR3 contains 14 residues. V was trimmed by 5 bases and J by 11 bases, leaving 19 bases between them. In DNA, the CDR3 is TGTGCCAGCAGCCAGAGCGGGGGCCCGGGGGCCCAGCATTTT. The encoded protein is CASSQSGGPGAQHF.

The chain uses TRBV4-3 and TRBJ2-3; no clear D gene. V lost 3 bases and J lost 0, with 16 bases in between. This CDR3 contains 17 residues. Germline CDR1 reads LGHNA; CDR2 reads YSLEER. CDR3 nucleotides: TGCGCCAGCAGCCAGGACCTGAGAGGCGCCAGCACAGATACGCAGTATTTT. This gives the protein CASSQDLRGASTDTQYF.

The sample holds a few counts of this clonotype. The rearrangement joins TRBV7-2 to TRBJ2-3, with TRBD2 matching 10 bases. Looked up from germline, CDR1 is SGHTA and CDR2 is FQGNSA. With V trimmed by 5 bases and J by 0 bases, 11 bases remained unmatched. The CDR3 is 18 amino acids. The CDR3 spells CASSPHFGLAASTDTQYF. The CDR3, as DNA: TGTGCCAGCAGCCCGCATTTTGGACTAGCGGCTAGCACAGATACGCAGTATTTT. The full variable domain, its missing parts supplied by reference TRBV7-2 and TRBJ2-3, is GAGVSQSPSNKVTEKGKDVELRCDPISGHTALYWYRQSLGQGLEFLIYFQGNSAPDKSGLPSDRFSAERTGGSVSTLTIQRTQQEDSAVYLCASSPHFGLAASTDTQYFGPGTRLTVL.

V gene TRBV2 combines with J gene TRBJ1-6, with TRBD1 identical over 7 bases. Germline CDR1 and CDR2: SNHLY and FYNNEI. The length of the CDR3 is 15 residues. V lost 1 base, J lost 7 bases, and 4 bases stayed unmatched. The CDR3 sequence is CASSEVGQLNSPLHF. For the CDR3, the DNA is TGTGCCAGCAGTGAAGTGGGACAGCTAAATTCACCCCTCCACTTT.

In this sample, this clonotype turned up a few times. J is TRBJ2-7 and V is TRBV20-1, with 11 bases fitting TRBD2. This CDR3 spans 13 amino acids. Looked up from germline, CDR1 is DFQATT and CDR2 is SNEGSKA (reference sequence). The V and J ends lost 6 bases and 4 bases, in that order; junction bases with no gene match: 5. CDR3 in amino acids: CSARTSGRYEQYF. The CDR3, as DNA: TGCAGTGCCCGGACTAGCGGGCGGTACGAGCAGTACTTC.

This sequence joins TRBV28 and TRBJ2-7; D gene uncertain. The CDR3 totals 13 residues. The V gene lost 1 base and the J gene lost 6 bases, with 10 bases spanning the gap. Germline CDR1 is MDHEN and CDR2 is SYDVKM. The CDR3 DNA follows: TGTGCCAGCAGTTTATCGAAGCTGGGCGAGCAGTACTTC. As protein: CASSLSKLGEQYF.

The V call is TRBV18, the J call TRBJ2-1; TRBD2 matches at 8 bases. With 6 bases clipped from V and 2 bases from J, the junction kept 3 bases outside the gene matches. This CDR3 contains 14 residues. Germline loops: CDR1 KGHSH, CDR2 LQKENI. The CDR3 loop reads CASSAAGAYNEQFF. The CDR3 coding sequence is TGTGCCAGCTCGGCAGCGGGAGCCTACAATGAGCAGTTCTTC.

The gene calls are TRBV24-1 and TRBJ2-1; 8 nucleotides agree with TRBD2. Germline CDR1 is KGHDR and CDR2 is SFDVKD. Trimming took 8 bases from V and 6 from J; bases not matched to a gene: 8. The CDR3 contains 14 residues. CDR3 coding DNA: TGTGCCACCAAGGCAAGCGGGAGTTTCAATGAGCAGTTCTTC. Residues: CATKASGSFNEQFF.

This clonotype was found many times. The chain uses TRBV7-8 and TRBJ2-6; 7 nucleotides align to TRBD2. CDR3 length: 19 residues. V shed 0 bases and J 0 bases; nucleotides not matched to a gene: 8. CDR1 and CDR2 from the germline V gene are SGHVS and FQNEAQ. As DNA, the CDR3 is TGTGCCAGCAGCTTAGCCCTATGGGGGGGTTACTCTGGGGCCAACGTCCTGACTTTC. Amino acid sequence: CASSLALWGGYSGANVLTF. Together with reference TRBV7-8 and TRBJ2-6, the CDR3 gives the full variable domain: GAGVSQSPRYKVAKRGQDVALRCDPISGHVSLFWYQQALGQGPEFLTYFQNEAQLDKSGLPSDRFFAERPEGSVSTLKIQRTQQEDSAVYLCASSLALWGGYSGANVLTFGAGSRLTVL.

V and J are TRBV4-2 and TRBJ1-1; possibly TRBD1 for D (5 bases). The germline V gene encodes CDR1 LGHNA and CDR2 YNFKEQ. The length of the CDR3 is 13 residues. The V and J ends lost 3 bases and 11 bases respectively, with 16 bases between them. CDR3 in DNA: TGTGCCAGCAGCCAGTCCGGGGCCCAAAGGGCTTTCTTT. Translated: CASSQSGAQRAFF.

A few counts support this clonotype. V and J are TRBV6-1 and TRBJ2-1; 11 bases are shared with TRBD2. This CDR3 has 16 amino acids. V lost 6 bases and J lost 2; bases outside the gene matches: 6. Germline V gene sequence: CDR1 MNHNS, CDR2 SASEGT. CDR3 sequence (DNA): TGTGCCAGCAGCCGACTAGCGGGAACCACCTACAATGAGCAGTTCTTC. Translated, it gives CASSRLAGTTYNEQFF.

This clonotype has only a few counts. This rearrangement joins TRBV4-3 to TRBJ2-1; a possible D gene is TRBD2 (7 bases). Trimming took off 0 bases at V and 3 bases at J, with 18 bases between the two ends. Germline V CDR1 and CDR2: LGHNA, YSLEER. CDR3 size: 18 residues. CDR3 protein: CASSQDKGGLGNYNEQFF. CDR3 DNA: TGCGCCAGCAGCCAAGATAAGGGGGGGCTCGGAAACTACAATGAGCAGTTCTTC.

This clonotype has a handful of counts. The chain links TRBV7-2 to TRBJ2-7, with D maybe TRBD2 (5 bases). Germline CDR1 reads SGHTA; CDR2 reads FQGNSA. Between the trimmed V and J ends, which lost 5 bases and 4 bases, there was a span of 15 bases. This CDR3 contains 14 residues. The CDR3 loop is CASSQTRDLYEQYF. The CDR3 region has the DNA TGTGCCAGCAGCCAAACTAGAGATCTTTACGAGCAGTACTTC.

A note on this clonotype: Mismatch with germline at one junction end may stem from a read error. The chain couples TRBV7-2 to TRBJ2-3; 13 bases are shared with TRBD2. This CDR3 spans 13 amino acids. Germline assignment: CDR1 SGHTA and CDR2 FQGNSA. The CDR3 protein is CASSFVGLAGVDF. For the CDR3, the DNA is TGTGCCAGCAGCTTTGTTGGACTAGCGGGAGTGGATTTT. The full variable domain, its missing parts supplied by reference TRBV7-2 and TRBJ2-3, is GAGVSQSPSNKVTEKGKDVELRCDPISGHTALYWYRQSLGQGLEFLIYFQGNSAPDKSGLPSDRFSAERTGGSVSTLTIQRTQQEDSAVYLCASSFVGLAGVDFGPGTRLTVL.

The chain has TRBV20-1 and TRBJ2-1; TRBD2 agrees at 7 bases. Per the germline V gene, CDR1 is DFQATT and CDR2 is SNEGSKA (reference sequence). This CDR3 is built from 15 residues. J was trimmed by 2 bases and V by 5 bases; bases with no gene match: 9. DNA of the CDR3: TGCAGTGCTTCAGCGGGGAGTCGGCCCTACAATGAGCAGTTCTTC. This gives the protein CSASAGSRPYNEQFF.